One and the same sample provided the 14 T cell receptor beta chains below, sequenced in a study of CD8+ T cells in alopecia areata. RNA extraction and reverse transcription yielded cDNA as sequencing template. Only in-frame clones appear in the TCRdb table, and some are missing; sequencing was by immunoSEQ multiplex PCR. The sample consists of fewer than 250,000 clones, roughly 40% of them appearing once. Regarding treatment: oral pan-JAK inhibitor, 5-10 mg twice daily. Sequences were derived from CD4+ T cells sorted from blood, sampled at approximately week 39, from a patient treated with tofacitinib. The receptors originated from a human donor with alopecia areata.

This rearrangement joins TRBV30 to TRBJ1-3; D might be TRBD1 (5 bases). CDR3 size: 17 residues. V was pared by 5 bases and J by 1 base, with 21 bases between. In germline, CDR1 is GTSNPN, CDR2 SVGIG (reference sequence). CDR3 region: CAWADPWTTNSGNTIYF. The CDR3, as DNA: TGTGCCTGGGCAGACCCCTGGACAACTAATTCTGGAAACACCATATATTTT.

V gene TRBV2 combines with J gene TRBJ2-3; D might be TRBD2 (6 bases). CDR1 and CDR2 from the germline V gene are SNHLY and FYNNEI. The germline V and J ends were trimmed by 5 bases and 5 bases, with 20 bases remaining between them. The length of the CDR3 is 16 residues. CDR3 DNA: TGTGCCAGCAGTCCCCATGGGCGGGACTCGCTAGATACGCAGTATTTT. Translating it yields CASSPHGRDSLDTQYF. Together with reference TRBV2 and TRBJ2-3, the CDR3 gives the full variable domain: EPEVTQTPSHQVTQMGQEVILRCVPISNHLYFYWYRQILGQKVEFLVSFYNNEISEKSEIFDDQFSVERPDGSNFTLKIRSTKLEDSAMYFCASSPHGRDSLDTQYFGPGTRLTVL.

The V gene is TRBV12-5, the J gene TRBJ2-1; tentatively, D is TRBD1 or TRBD2 (6 bases each). Trimming took off 8 bases at V and 2 bases at J, with 13 bases between the two ends. Germline assignment: CDR1 LGHNT and CDR2 FRNRAP. This CDR3 contains 14 residues. The chain's CDR3 is CASQRGGTYNEQFF. DNA for the CDR3: TGTGCTAGTCAACGAGGGGGGACCTACAATGAGCAGTTCTTC.

V and J are TRBV9 and TRBJ2-1; D uncertain. V lost 4 bases to trimming and J lost 4 bases, with 15 bases between them. CDR1 and CDR2 (germline): SGDLS, YYNGEE. The CDR3 has 15 amino acids. DNA for the CDR3: TGTGCCAGCAGCCCGATAGGGATAAGGTACAATGAGCAGTTCTTC. Translation gives CASSPIGIRYNEQFF.

In the case of this clone: Within the sample, other DNA sequences also encode this same CDR3. The chain is built from TRBV29-1 and TRBJ2-3; 13 bases line up with TRBD2. This CDR3 spans 15 amino acids. The trim removed 5 bases at V and 5 bases at J, leaving 7 bases unmatched. CDR1 is SQVTM, CDR2 ANQGSEA, per germline. The CDR3 protein is CSVPTSGRLVDTQYF. The CDR3 region has the DNA TGCAGCGTTCCGACTAGCGGGAGGTTGGTAGATACGCAGTATTTT.

Only a few counts were recorded for this clone. The CDR3 DNA reads as TGTGCCAGCAGTTTATGGAGCGGGCCTGCCTACAATGAGCAGTTCTTC. Its protein product is CASSLWSGPAYNEQFF. The V gene is TRBV5-6, the J gene TRBJ2-1; maybe TRBD2 (6 bases). V dropped 5 bases and J dropped 2 bases, with 17 bases sitting between them. CDR3 length: 16 residues. The germline V gene has CDR1 SGHDT and CDR2 YYEEEE.

The V gene is TRBV5-1, the J gene TRBJ2-2; 7 positions agree with TRBD1. CDR1 is SGHRS, CDR2 YFSETQ, per germline. Trimming took 3 bases from V and 1 from J; bases not matched to a gene: 3. This CDR3 region has 15 residues. This CDR3 reads CASSSTGKNTGELFF. CDR3 in DNA: TGCGCCAGCAGCTCGACAGGGAAGAACACCGGGGAGCTGTTTTTT.

The chain employs TRBV4-1 and TRBJ2-2; the match to TRBD1 covers 7 bases. After removal of 1 base from V and 6 bases from J, the junction contained 17 bases not matched to a gene. The CDR3 sequence is 19 residues long. Germline CDR1 reads MGHRA; CDR2 reads YSYEKL. The chain's CDR3 is CASSQARGTGTRKAGELFF. CDR3 in DNA: TGCGCCAGCAGCCAAGCCAGGGGGACCGGGACAAGGAAGGCCGGGGAGCTGTTTTTT.

V usage is TRBV10-3 and J usage is TRBJ2-3; D might be TRBD1 or TRBD2, each matching 5 bases. The CDR3 is 11 amino acids. Looked up from germline, CDR1 is ENHRY and CDR2 is SYGVKD. Trimming took off 8 bases at V and 3 bases at J, with 6 bases between the two ends. The DNA for the CDR3 is TGTGCCATCGGGGGTACAGATACGCAGTATTTT. Translated: CAIGGTDTQYF.

The genes are TRBV20-1 and TRBJ1-2; possibly TRBD1 for D (5 bases). Germline lookup yields CDR1 DFQATT and CDR2 SNEGSKA (reference sequence). This CDR3 is 11 amino acids long. With 6 bases removed from V and 14 bases from J, the gap between germline ends came to 19 bases. The CDR3 bases are TGCAGTGCCGGGGACTCCGACCCTCAAACCTTC. Translation gives CSAGDSDPQTF.

This chain uses TRBV18 with TRBJ2-1; 8 nucleotides match TRBD2. CDR1 KGHSH and CDR2 LQKENI come from the germline V gene. The CDR3 is made up of 15 amino acids. With 3 bases clipped from V and 8 bases from J, the junction kept 9 bases outside the gene matches. The CDR3 DNA reads as TGTGCCAGCTCACCCTGGACGCGGGAGGAAGATGAGCAGTTCTTC. Translation: CASSPWTREEDEQFF.

This clone has more than one count but fewer than ten. The J gene is TRBJ1-1, the V gene TRBV6-5; D is unresolved. The CDR3 spans 14 residues. The V end was cut by 5 bases, the J end by 2 bases, with 12 bases between. Per the germline V gene, CDR1 is MNHEY and CDR2 is SVGAGI. CDR3 in DNA: TGTGCCAGCAGTGAACGGCACAAAAACACTGAAGCTTTCTTT. It specifies CASSERHKNTEAFF.

The rearrangement uses TRBV10-3 and TRBJ2-3, with D possibly TRBD2 on 6 matching bases. The ends were cut back, 4 bases at V and 4 bases at J, with 12 bases in the middle. Germline loops: CDR1 ENHRY, CDR2 SYGVKD. This CDR3 contains 14 residues. CDR3 protein: CAISGPGDPDTQYF. The CDR3 DNA sequence: TGTGCCATCAGTGGGCCGGGAGACCCAGATACGCAGTATTTT.

This clone occurred a few times. This rearrangement joins TRBV28 to TRBJ1-4; 7 bases map to TRBD1. The V and J ends lost 6 bases and 8 bases, in that order; junction bases with no gene match: 6. The CDR3 consists of 13 residues. From germline, CDR1 is MDHEN and CDR2 SYDVKM. CDR3 sequence reads: CASRQGTPEKLFF. The CDR3 DNA reads as TGTGCCAGCAGACAGGGGACACCGGAAAAACTGTTTTTT.